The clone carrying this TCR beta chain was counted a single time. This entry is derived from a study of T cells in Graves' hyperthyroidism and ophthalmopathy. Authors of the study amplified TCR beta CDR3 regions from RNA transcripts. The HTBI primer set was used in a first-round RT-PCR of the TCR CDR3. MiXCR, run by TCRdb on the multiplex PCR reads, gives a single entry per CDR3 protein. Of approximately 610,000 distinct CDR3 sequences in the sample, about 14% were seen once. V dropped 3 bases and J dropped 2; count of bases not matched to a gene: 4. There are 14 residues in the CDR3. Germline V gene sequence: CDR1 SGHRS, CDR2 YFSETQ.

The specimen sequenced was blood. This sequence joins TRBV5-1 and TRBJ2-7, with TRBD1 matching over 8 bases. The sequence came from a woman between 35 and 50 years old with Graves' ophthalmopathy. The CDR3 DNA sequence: TGCGCCAGCAGCTCAACAGGGGGGACCTACGAGCAGTACTTC. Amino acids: CASSSTGGTYEQYF.